This T cell receptor beta chain was captured in a study of blood T cells in healthy people across ages. The CDR3 runs 16 residues. Germline values: CDR1 SGHTA, CDR2 FQGNSA. Trimming cost V 1 base and J 6 bases; bases outside gene matches: 6. For every donor, a draw yielded roughly 10 milliliters of peripheral blood. Extractions gave at least 5 micrograms of total RNA per sample. Sample-barcoded 5' priming and a J-beta primer mix drove a second PCR of about 6 to 12 cycles. Each cDNA molecule, via a template-switch adaptor with 12 random nucleotides, was tagged. TCRdb re-called the 5' RACE reads through MiXCR, storing one row per CDR3 protein. The sample contains about 830,000 distinct CDR3 sequences, about 59% of which appear only once. Study-wide points: Samples with more naive T cells showed higher observed beta diversity.

To note about this clonotype: What it binds is not known.

Sequencing was carried out using blood. The gene calls are TRBV7-2 and TRBJ2-3; TRBD2 matches 11 bases. The TCR comes from a man aged 30 to 45 in good health. The CDR3 nucleotides read TGTGCCAGCAGCTTAGTGCCTAGCGGGGGGAGGGATACGCAGTATTTT. Protein product: CASSLVPSGGRDTQYF.